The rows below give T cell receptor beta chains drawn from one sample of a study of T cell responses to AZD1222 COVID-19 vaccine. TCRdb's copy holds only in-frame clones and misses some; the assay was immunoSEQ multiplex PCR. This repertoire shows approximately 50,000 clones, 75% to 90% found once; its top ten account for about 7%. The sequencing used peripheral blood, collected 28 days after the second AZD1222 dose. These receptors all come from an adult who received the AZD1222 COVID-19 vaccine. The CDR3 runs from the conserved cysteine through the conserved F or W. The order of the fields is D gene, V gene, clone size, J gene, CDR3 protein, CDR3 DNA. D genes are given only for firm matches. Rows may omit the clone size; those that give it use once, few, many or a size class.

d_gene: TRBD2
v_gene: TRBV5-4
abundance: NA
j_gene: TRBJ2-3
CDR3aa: CASSSERGGTDTQYF
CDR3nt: TGTGCCAGCAGCTCGGAGCGGGGTGGCACAGATACGCAGTATTTT

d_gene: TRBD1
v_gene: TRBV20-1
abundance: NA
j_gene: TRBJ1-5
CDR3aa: CSAGDTGAERDQPQHF
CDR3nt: TGCAGTGCTGGTGATACAGGGGCCGAACGGGATCAGCCCCAGCATTTT

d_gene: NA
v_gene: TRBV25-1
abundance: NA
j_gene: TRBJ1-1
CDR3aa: CASSGLEMNTEAFF
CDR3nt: TGTGCCAGCAGTGGTCTTGAGATGAACACTGAAGCTTTCTTT

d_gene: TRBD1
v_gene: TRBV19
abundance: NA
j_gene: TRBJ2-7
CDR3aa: CASSDRGTDEQYF
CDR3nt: TGTGCCAGTAGTGACAGGGGTACTGACGAGCAGTACTTC

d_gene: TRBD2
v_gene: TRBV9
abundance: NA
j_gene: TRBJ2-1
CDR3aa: CASSAVSGAGEQFF
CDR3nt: TGTGCCAGCAGCGCCGTAAGCGGGGCAGGTGAGCAGTTCTTC

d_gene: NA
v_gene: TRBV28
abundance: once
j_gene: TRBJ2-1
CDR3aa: CASRLRGYNEQFF
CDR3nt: TGTGCCAGCAGGCTCCGGGGCTACAATGAGCAGTTCTTC

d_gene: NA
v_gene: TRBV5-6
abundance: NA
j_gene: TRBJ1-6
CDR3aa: CASRFDRTHSPLHF
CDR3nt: TGTGCCAGCAGGTTTGACAGGACGCATTCACCCCTCCACTTT

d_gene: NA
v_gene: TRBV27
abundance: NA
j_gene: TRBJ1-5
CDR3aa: CASSTPSNSNQPQHF
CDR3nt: TGTGCCAGCAGCACCCCCAGTAATAGCAATCAGCCCCAGCATTTT

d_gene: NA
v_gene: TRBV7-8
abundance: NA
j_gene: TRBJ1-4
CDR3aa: CASSLGWRTATNEKLFF
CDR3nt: TGTGCCAGCAGCTTAGGGTGGAGGACAGCAACTAATGAAAAACTGTTTTTT

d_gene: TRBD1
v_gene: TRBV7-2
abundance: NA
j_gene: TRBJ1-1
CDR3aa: CASSYPPGQSFF
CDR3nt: TGTGCCAGCAGCTACCCACCGGGACAGTCCTTCTTT

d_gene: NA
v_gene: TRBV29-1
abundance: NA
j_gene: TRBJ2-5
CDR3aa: CSVSDLTQYF
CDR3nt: TGCAGCGTTTCGGACTTGACCCAGTACTTC

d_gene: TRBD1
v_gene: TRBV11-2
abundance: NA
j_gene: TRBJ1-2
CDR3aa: CASSLALQGDYGYTF
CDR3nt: TGTGCCAGCAGCTTAGCTTTACAGGGGGACTATGGCTACACCTTC

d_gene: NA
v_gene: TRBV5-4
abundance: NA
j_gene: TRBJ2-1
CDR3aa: CASSLGPWNEQFF
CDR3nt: TGTGCCAGCAGCTTGGGACCGTGGAATGAGCAGTTCTTC

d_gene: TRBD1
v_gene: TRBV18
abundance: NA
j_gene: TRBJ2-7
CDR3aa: CASSRTGTGGYEQYF
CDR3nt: TGTGCCAGCTCCCGAACCGGGACAGGGGGCTACGAGCAGTACTTC

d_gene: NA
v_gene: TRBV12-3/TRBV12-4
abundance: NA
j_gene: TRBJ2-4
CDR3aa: CASTGGAKNIQYF
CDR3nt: TGTGCCAGCACCGGCGGGGCCAAAAACATTCAGTACTTC

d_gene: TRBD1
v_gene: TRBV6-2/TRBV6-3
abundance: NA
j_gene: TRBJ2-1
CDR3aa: CASSYSGTGADEQFF
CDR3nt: TGTGCCAGCAGTTACTCCGGGACAGGGGCCGATGAGCAGTTCTTC

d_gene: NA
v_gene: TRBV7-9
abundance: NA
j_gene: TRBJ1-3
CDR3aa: CASSLTKQATLPGNTIYF
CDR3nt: TGTGCCAGCAGCTTAACCAAACAAGCCACCCTACCCGGAAACACCATATATTTT

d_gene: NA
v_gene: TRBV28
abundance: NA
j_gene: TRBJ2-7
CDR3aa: CASSQETGRYEQYF
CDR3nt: TGTGCCAGCAGTCAAGAAACAGGGCGCTACGAGCAGTACTTC

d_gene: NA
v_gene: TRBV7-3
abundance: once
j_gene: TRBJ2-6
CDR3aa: CASSEQYGANVLTF
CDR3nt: TGTGCCAGCAGCGAACAGTATGGGGCCAACGTCCTGACTTTC

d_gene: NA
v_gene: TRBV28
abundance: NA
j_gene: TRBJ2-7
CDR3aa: CASSYREQYF
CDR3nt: TGTGCCAGCAGCTACAGGGAGCAGTACTTC

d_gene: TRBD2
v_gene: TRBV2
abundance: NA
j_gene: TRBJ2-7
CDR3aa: CASSDARLAGLSYEQYF
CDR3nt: TGTGCCAGCAGTGATGCGCGGCTAGCGGGACTCTCCTACGAGCAGTACTTC

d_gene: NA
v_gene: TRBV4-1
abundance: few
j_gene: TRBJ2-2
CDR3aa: CASSHYTGELFF
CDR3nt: TGCGCCAGCAGCCATTACACCGGGGAGCTGTTTTTT

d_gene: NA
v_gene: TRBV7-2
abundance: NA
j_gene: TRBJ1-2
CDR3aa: CASSPTGGDYGYTF
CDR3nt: TGTGCCAGCAGCCCGACAGGTGGGGACTATGGCTACACCTTC

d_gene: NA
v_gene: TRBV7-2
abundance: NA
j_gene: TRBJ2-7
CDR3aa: CASSLVARDEQYF
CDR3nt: TGTGCCAGCAGCTTAGTAGCCAGAGACGAGCAGTACTTC

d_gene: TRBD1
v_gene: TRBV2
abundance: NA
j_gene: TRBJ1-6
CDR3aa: CASSGQGSIGYSPLHF
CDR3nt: TGTGCCAGCAGTGGACAGGGATCAATAGGTTATTCACCCCTCCACTTT

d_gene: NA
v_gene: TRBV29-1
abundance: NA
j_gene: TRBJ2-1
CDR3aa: CSVGSKSSYNEQFF
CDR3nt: TGCAGCGTGGGTAGCAAGAGCTCCTACAATGAGCAGTTCTTC

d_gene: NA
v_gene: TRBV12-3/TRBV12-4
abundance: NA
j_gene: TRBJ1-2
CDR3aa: CASSRPGGYTF
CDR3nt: TGTGCCAGCAGCCGCCCGGGTGGCTACACCTTC